One sample yielded the 3 T cell receptor beta chains listed below, sequenced in a study of regulatory T cells in long-lasting Graves disease. Construction of the TCR beta libraries employed iRepertoire HTBI primers in conjunction with Arm-PCR of CDR3 regions. TCRdb re-called the multiplex PCR reads with MiXCR, one entry per CDR3 protein. The sample carries 450,000 to 650,000 distinct CDR3 sequences, about 16% recorded once. Stated time point: newly diagnosed GD, antithyroid drugs for less than 3 months. RNA isolated from PBMCs was used to make the TCR library. These data were likewise used in another study, on T cells in Graves' hyperthyroidism and ophthalmopathy.

Sequencing was performed on peripheral blood mononuclear cells (PBMCs), taken at new diagnosis, from a patient treated with antithyroid drugs. The receptors come from a woman aged 40-65 years with Graves disease.

This rearrangement joins TRBV15 to TRBJ1-2; unclear D gene. CDR1 is LNHNV, CDR2 YYDKDF, per germline (reference sequence). The CDR3 consists of 13 residues. With 0 bases removed from V and 2 bases from J, the gap between germline ends came to 4 bases. The CDR3 DNA sequence: TGTGCCACCAGCAGAGATGTAAACTATGGCTACACCTTC. Its translation is CATSRDVNYGYTF.

This clonotype turned up a few times. A much larger clone lies one base from this, so it may be a read error. This chain joins TRBV14 and TRBJ2-7, with 10 bases matching TRBD1. This CDR3 is built from 13 residues. V shed 6 bases, J shed 3 bases, and the junction held 2 bases outside the gene matches. Per germline, CDR1 SGHDN and CDR2 FVKESK. Written as DNA, the CDR3 is TGTGCCAGCAGGGGGACAGGGGTCTACGAGCAGTACTTC. Protein sequence: CASRGTGVYEQYF.

This clonotype was detected ten times or more. V is TRBV7-3 and J is TRBJ2-5; 9 bases line up with TRBD2. Germline values: CDR1 SGHTA, CDR2 FQGTGA. The CDR3 totals 16 residues. With V trimmed by 8 bases and J by 5 bases, 15 bases remained unmatched. The CDR3 sequence: CASAQQSGGRGETQYF. The CDR3 region has the DNA TGTGCCAGCGCCCAACAGAGCGGGGGGAGAGGGGAGACCCAGTACTTC.